This T cell receptor beta chain was recovered during a study of cytomegalovirus exposure and HLA in healthy donors (dated by TCRdb to about 2017). Describing the broader study: In an earlier analysis of fewer than 750 of the donors, 276 Gb of sequence data and 90 million to 130 million unique TCR beta sequences from some 170 million T cells were reported. Every discovery cohort repertoire had been produced on one sequencing platform. To study patterns of TCR occurrence, a later analysis re-analyzed previously published TCR beta repertoires from under 750 donors and added high-resolution HLA genotyping. Besides the first cohort of roughly 700 subjects, a separate validation cohort made up of 120 different subjects was used. The study was designed to test whether signatures of past pathogen exposure could be identified by cataloging public T cell receptors. The T cell repertoires of 666 subjects were profiled by immunosequencing and related to cytomegalovirus serostatus. Roughly 5 DR-DQ haplotypes were handled as single units for association and clustering, since linkage in the cohort was strong. In a later genetic analysis, genome-wide SNP genotypes for about three fifths of the roughly 670 donors were used, and that subset was treated as a discovery cohort. Roughly 300 gigabases of sequencing data and around 85 million unique TCR sequences made up an early release that covered 640 HLA-typed donors. An earlier analysis of 587 of the donors used high-throughput TCR beta sequencing to judge whether each TCR beta V gene segment behaved as functional or pseudogenic. The later analysis used no new phenotypic data to find candidate immune exposures, relying instead on TCR beta sequences and their occurrence across donors. Donor age, sex, ethnicity and CMV serostatus were compiled alongside the repertoire data. On average, 235,054 unique TCR beta nucleotide sequences were sequenced per donor among 398 genotyped donors of the cohort, with 15% to 20% of those sequences being non-productive. Class I and class II HLA loci were covered by the typing at four-digit resolution. Of the 300 to 500 genotyped donors, approximately 81% were placed in the genetic ancestry cluster associated with self-reported Caucasian donors. To predict cytomegalovirus infection status, the study brought together high-throughput TCR immunosequencing, statistical association of individual TCRs with disease status, and machine learning. The number of typed donors differed by locus: roughly 629-640 for A, B, C, DRB1 and DQB1; some 500 for DQA1; approximately 610 for DPA1; and roughly 450 for DPB1. Points the paper makes about the study in general: The classifier was reported to diagnose cytomegalovirus status with high specificity and sensitivity in both the original cohort and the validation cohort. A further reported finding was that TCR beta sequences accurately predicted the HLA-A and HLA-B alleles for most subjects in the first cohort. The earlier analysis of 450 to 700 of the donors excluded approximately 15 rarely observed V segments, including chromosome 9 orphons, because counts were too low. A later analysis found that HLA-associated TCR beta chains were more clonally expanded and had lower generation probabilities than equally common non-associated chains. HLA typing was unavailable for some donors at each locus, so association tests used only the typed subset. In vitro tests confirmed that three of the cytomegalovirus-associated TCR beta chains recognize cytomegalovirus antigens. When HLA alleles, especially DR and DQ, strongly co-occurred, attributing TCR associations to individual alleles was difficult. At a false discovery rate of 0.05, a later analysis linked 15,000 to 20,000 TCR beta sequences to specific HLA alleles. A later analysis reported that several top co-occurrence clusters appeared linked to parvovirus B19, influenza, CMV and Epstein-Barr virus. The cohort was sequenced for TCR beta chains only, and without alpha or paired-chain data the features that could be detected were limited. An earlier analysis of 587 of the donors showed that most TCR beta V segments appeared in productive rearrangements either about 87% or about 30% of the time, which broadly matched IMGT annotations. Immune exposure information for the cohort was limited to CMV serostatus. A later analysis found that TCR association rates varied across HLA loci, with DRB1 alleles showing the most associated TCRs and HLA-C alleles the fewest. In a later analysis, most CMV-associated TCR beta chains were found to appear HLA-restricted, with HLA associations seemingly driven largely by CMV exposure. It was suggested by the authors that the approach could potentially be generalized to other disease states and immunological phenotypes. The presence/absence analyses assumed that sequencing depth was roughly uniform across donors, and that assumption may not be true. Correlated functional status among segregating V segments might be attributable to linkage disequilibrium, but an unknown experimental factor could not be ruled out. In the study, around 150 TCR beta chains were listed as associated with cytomegalovirus. Most TCR sequences were seen in very few donors, while some public TCRs were found in many individuals. An association between a missense DCLRE1C variant and V-gene and J-gene trimming of TCR beta chains was found in a later genetic analysis and replicated in an independent cohort. A later genetic analysis reported fewer N-insertions in productive TCRs among donors in an Asian-associated ancestry cluster than the roughly 620-donor mean. The sequencing pipeline was judged likely to have produced a cluster of highly shared sequence variants as a technical artifact.

The cohort consisted of 600 to 700 healthy bone marrow donors. All cohort members were sampled while nominally healthy, although unrecorded immune exposures were likely present. The donor was CMV seropositive and was included in the group of about 290 seropositive cohort members. Every donor gave a peripheral blood sample, and the peripheral blood mononuclear cells from that sample were used for TCR beta sequencing. The Qiagen DNeasy Blood Extraction Kit was used to extract genomic DNA from the blood cell samples. This clone was recorded a few times. Its antigen has not been determined. Base qualities are not at hand, and no much larger clone is one base apart. The library was made by the immunoSEQ multiplex PCR assay. A mixture of 60 forward primers for TCR Vbeta segments and 13 reverse primers for TCR Jbeta segments was used in the multiplex PCR. The CDR3 region of rearranged TCR beta genes was amplified from genomic DNA by a multiplex PCR assay. The Illumina HiSeq System was used to sequence the amplified TCR beta libraries as 87-base-pair reads. Processing in the source paper ran as follows. A later analysis tallied 70 million to 100 million unique TCR beta chains across the 666 repertoires, and around 10 million of those chains were shared by two or more donors. To remove PCR and sequencing errors, raw reads were error-corrected and collapsed into unique sequences using a nearest-neighbor algorithm that merged closely related sequences. To assign V, D and J gene segments, CDR3 sequences were aligned to IMGT reference sequences. Each retained sequence needed at least a six-nucleotide match to both a V gene segment and a J gene segment. Rearrangements were classified as productive when the CDR3 lacked stop codons and remained in frame with V and J, and all other rearrangements were classified as non-productive. CDR3 was defined by IMGT convention, running from the second conserved V-encoded cysteine to the conserved J-encoded phenylalanine. The earlier analysis of approximately 500 of the donors excluded sequences that lacked an unambiguous match to a single V gene segment. An earlier analysis of 500 to 700 of the donors classified V segments as functional when productive rearrangements were above 56.7% and as segregating when the standard deviation between donors was above 5%. A statistical classification framework was built for diagnosing cytomegalovirus status from the catalog of TCR beta chain sequences. A later analysis assigned V and J genes by comparing TCR nucleotide sequences with IMGT/GENE-DB human TR gene sequences. A later analysis assigned CDR3 sequences and most-parsimonious VDJ recombination scenarios with the TCRdist pipeline. In a later analysis, each TCR beta chain was defined by its CDR3 amino acid sequence together with its V-gene family, and reads lacking a unique V-gene family were excluded. A later analysis removed 550 to 650 highly shared, low-generation-probability nucleotide sequences to deal with suspected cross-contamination and a sequencing artifact. A later analysis calculated a clonal expansion index for each public chain from normalized within-repertoire ranks of inferred template counts. A later analysis computed generation probabilities with a VDJ recombination model fitted to out-of-frame rearrangements, and checked the results against IGoR. In a later analysis, TCR-TCR, TCR-HLA and TCR-CMV co-occurrence was scored with hypergeometric tests, and a repertoire-size bias correction was applied to TCR pairs. To estimate false discovery rates, a later analysis permuted the HLA or CMV assignments 20 times. A later analysis grouped co-occurring TCRs with DBSCAN, adding TCRdist sequence similarity when clustering within HLA-allele-positive subsets. Co-occurrence clustering excluded repertoires with fewer than 30,000 or more than 120,000 public chains, plus five with anomalous nucleotide sharing. TCRdb took over this immuneACCESS table, retaining in-frame rearrangements with V and J assigned. Such tables are incomplete; in checked studies, under half of the missing clones stem from an unresolved V gene, and the remainder is unexplained. For V, J and clone size, that table is used; D and trimming come from the DNA. Recorded for this sample are some 79,000 clones; around three fifths of them occurred a single time. In total, the top ten clones hold 15% of the sample.

The clonotype was recovered from a middle-aged woman in good health and CMV-seropositive. The sequenced sample was PBMCs.

The sequenced DNA is TGCAGCGTTGTGTGGCTAGCGGGATCCTACGAGCAGTACTTC. Translated, this is CSVVWLAGSYEQYF. Here the chain combines TRBV29-1 and TRBJ2-7, with 9 central nucleotides matching TRBD2. Reading from cysteine to phenylalanine, the CDR3 counts 14 amino acids. Only the CDR3 portion is preserved as DNA: 42 bases, with reading frame beginning at the first base. From the germline V gene, CDR1 is SQVTM and CDR2 is ANQGSEA. Germline trimming: 4 bases from V, 1 base from J; junction bases outside gene matches: 5.